These 14 T cell receptor beta chains were all obtained from the same sample, sequenced in a study of T cells in localized non-small cell lung cancer. The repertoire was sequenced with immunoSEQ multiplex PCR; TCRdb's copy has only in-frame clones and lacks some. In the table there are tens of thousands of clones, about 80% of which are singletons. Here the sequenced sample was peripheral blood, taken before any cancer treatment. The receptors stem from a female donor older than 55 with stage II squamous cell lung carcinoma.

In the case of this clone: The same CDR3 is also encoded by other DNA sequences in this sample. The chain recombines TRBV5-1 with TRBJ2-5; D possibly corresponds to TRBD1 (5 bases). Germline V lookup: CDR1 SGHRS, CDR2 YFSETQ. The ends were cut back, 0 bases at V and 1 base at J, with 7 bases in the middle. The CDR3 runs 14 residues. The CDR3 sequence is CASSLGGAQETQYF. The CDR3 nucleotides are TGCGCCAGCAGCTTGGGTGGGGCCCAAGAGACCCAGTACTTC.

This clone has ten or more counts. V and J are TRBV6-1 and TRBJ1-5, with 7 positions matching TRBD1. The CDR3 is 14 amino acids. After removal of 6 bases from V and 3 bases from J, the junction contained 5 bases not matched to a gene. Germline V gene data show CDR1 as MNHNS and CDR2 as SASEGT. CDR3 loop: CASSYTGANQPQHF. CDR3 DNA: TGTGCCAGCAGCTACACAGGGGCCAATCAGCCCCAGCATTTT.

The CDR3 DNA is TGTGCCAGCAGCCCCTGGACAGATACGCAGTATTTT. This translates into CASSPWTDTQYF. The gene calls are TRBV13 and TRBJ2-3; no definite D call. The CDR3 is 12 residues long. The germline V gene has CDR1 PRHDT and CDR2 FYEKMQ (reference sequence). Trimming shortened V by 5 bases and J by 3 bases, and 6 bases separated the two germline ends.

This sequence joins TRBV7-2 and TRBJ2-2; 9 bases match TRBD2. The V segment lost 6 bases and the J segment 4 bases; nucleotides outside the gene matches: 3. Germline V gene lookup returns CDR1 SGHTA and CDR2 FQGNSA. The CDR3 runs 14 residues. The CDR3 reads CASRIAGVTGELFF. CDR3 nucleotides: TGTGCCAGCAGAATAGCGGGGGTCACCGGGGAGCTGTTTTTT.

The chain employs TRBV9 and TRBJ2-3; TRBD1 aligns across 9 bases. Looked up from germline, CDR1 is SGDLS and CDR2 is YYNGEE. The CDR3 covers 21 residues. V gave up 0 bases and J gave up 3 bases; unmatched junction bases: 20. This CDR3 is CASSVDPGQGQLIGGTDTQYF. The CDR3 bases are TGTGCCAGCAGCGTAGATCCGGGACAGGGCCAACTCATTGGTGGAACAGATACGCAGTATTTT.

V gene TRBV29-1 combines with J gene TRBJ2-5; D perhaps matches TRBD2 (7 bases). There are 13 residues in the CDR3. Trimming took off 7 bases at V and 4 bases at J, with 16 bases between the two ends. Germline V gene data show CDR1 as SQVTM and CDR2 as ANQGSEA. The CDR3 reads CSADLGGAETQYF. CDR3 nucleotides: TGCAGCGCCGACCTAGGGGGGGCAGAGACCCAGTACTTC.

This chain uses TRBV6-1 with TRBJ2-5; D tentatively fits TRBD1 or TRBD2 (6 bases each). CDR3 size: 13 residues. V lost 6 bases and J 5 bases, leaving 13 bases between the germline ends. Germline lookup yields CDR1 MNHNS and CDR2 SASEGT. CDR3 DNA: TGTGCCAGCAGGTCGGGGGCTCGGGAGACCCAGTACTTC. It codes for CASRSGARETQYF.

This chain links TRBV15 with TRBJ1-5; D is undetermined. Germline V gene lookup returns CDR1 LNHNV and CDR2 YYDKDF (reference sequence). The V gene lost 0 bases and the J gene lost 5 bases, with 8 bases spanning the gap. There are 14 residues in the CDR3. The CDR3, as DNA: TGTGCCACCAGCAGAGAACAGCTAGATCAGCCCCAGCATTTT. Its protein is CATSREQLDQPQHF. Full variable domain (outside the CDR3, taken from reference TRBV15 and TRBJ1-5): DAMVIQNPRYQVTQFGKPVTLSCSQTLNHNVMYWYQQKSSQAPKLLFHYYDKDFNNEADTPDNFQSRRPNTSFCFLDIRSPGLGDTAMYLCATSREQLDQPQHFGDGTRLSIL.

This clone has a single count. The rearrangement uses TRBV4-1 and TRBJ1-1; 9 bases agree with TRBD1. With 1 base clipped from V and 4 bases from J, the junction kept 4 bases outside the gene matches. Germline CDR1 and CDR2: MGHRA and YSYEKL. The CDR3 extends over 15 amino acids. CDR3 loop: CASSQGQGGFTEAFF. The CDR3 DNA reads TGCGCCAGCAGCCAAGGACAGGGGGGCTTCACTGAAGCTTTCTTT.

The chain employs TRBV19 and TRBJ1-1; D possibly corresponds to TRBD1 (6 bases). V lost 3 bases to trimming and J lost 1 base, with 15 bases between them. This CDR3 contains 16 residues. Germline CDR1 LNHDA, CDR2 SQIVND (reference sequence). DNA for the CDR3: TGTGCCAGTAGTATCAGGGGACTACTACCGAACACTGAAGCTTTCTTT. It codes for CASSIRGLLPNTEAFF.

The chain links TRBV7-2 to TRBJ2-6, with D perhaps TRBD1 (6 bases). The CDR3 totals 14 residues. The V gene lost 4 bases and the J gene lost 4 bases, with 8 bases spanning the gap. The germline CDR1 and CDR2 sequences are SGHTA and FQGNSA. The CDR3 loop is CASSSGTGANVLTF. DNA for the CDR3: TGTGCCAGCAGCTCCGGGACAGGGGCCAACGTCCTGACTTTC.

This clone was detected only once. This rearrangement joins TRBV21-1 to TRBJ1-2; TRBD1 is the table's D call, not checked against the DNA. TRBV21-1 is described as a pseudogene. The CDR3 is 15 amino acids. For the CDR3, the DNA is TGTGCCAGCAGCAAAGCGCTTTCGACAGCCCATGGCTACACCTTC. This translates into CASSKALSTAHGYTF.

The chain joins TRBV5-1 to TRBJ1-5, with D perhaps TRBD1 (5 bases). This CDR3 region has 15 residues. The V end lost 3 bases, the J end lost 3 bases, and 13 bases lay between the germline ends. Germline V gene lookup returns CDR1 SGHRS and CDR2 YFSETQ. CDR3 protein: CASSSGGINNQPQHF. DNA for the CDR3: TGCGCCAGCAGCTCGGGGGGGATAAACAATCAGCCCCAGCATTTT.

This chain connects TRBV2 to TRBJ2-1, with D unresolved. Germline CDR1 and CDR2: SNHLY and FYNNEI. The CDR3 covers 13 residues. V was clipped by 1 base and J by 6 bases, with 7 bases between them. The CDR3 nucleotides read TGTGCCAGCAGTGAAGGGGCTCCCAATGAGCAGTTCTTC. This encodes CASSEGAPNEQFF.